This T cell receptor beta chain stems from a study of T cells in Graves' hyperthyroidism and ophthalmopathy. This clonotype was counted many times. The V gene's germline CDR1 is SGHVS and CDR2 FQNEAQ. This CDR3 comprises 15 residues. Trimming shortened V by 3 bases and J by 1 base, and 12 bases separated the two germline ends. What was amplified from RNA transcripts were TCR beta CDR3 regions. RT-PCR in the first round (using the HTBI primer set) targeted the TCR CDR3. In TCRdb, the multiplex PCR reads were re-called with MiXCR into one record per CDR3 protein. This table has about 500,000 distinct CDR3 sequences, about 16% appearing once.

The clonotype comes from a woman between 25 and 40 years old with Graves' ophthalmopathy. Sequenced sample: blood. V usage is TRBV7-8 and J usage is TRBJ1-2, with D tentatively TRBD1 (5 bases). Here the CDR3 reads CASSLGRRINYGYTF. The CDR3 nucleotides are TGTGCCAGCAGCTTGGGACGACGGATTAACTATGGCTACACCTTC. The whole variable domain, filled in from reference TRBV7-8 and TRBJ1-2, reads GAGVSQSPRYKVAKRGQDVALRCDPISGHVSLFWYQQALGQGPEFLTYFQNEAQLDKSGLPSDRFFAERPEGSVSTLKIQRTQQEDSAVYLCASSLGRRINYGYTFGSGTRLTVV.